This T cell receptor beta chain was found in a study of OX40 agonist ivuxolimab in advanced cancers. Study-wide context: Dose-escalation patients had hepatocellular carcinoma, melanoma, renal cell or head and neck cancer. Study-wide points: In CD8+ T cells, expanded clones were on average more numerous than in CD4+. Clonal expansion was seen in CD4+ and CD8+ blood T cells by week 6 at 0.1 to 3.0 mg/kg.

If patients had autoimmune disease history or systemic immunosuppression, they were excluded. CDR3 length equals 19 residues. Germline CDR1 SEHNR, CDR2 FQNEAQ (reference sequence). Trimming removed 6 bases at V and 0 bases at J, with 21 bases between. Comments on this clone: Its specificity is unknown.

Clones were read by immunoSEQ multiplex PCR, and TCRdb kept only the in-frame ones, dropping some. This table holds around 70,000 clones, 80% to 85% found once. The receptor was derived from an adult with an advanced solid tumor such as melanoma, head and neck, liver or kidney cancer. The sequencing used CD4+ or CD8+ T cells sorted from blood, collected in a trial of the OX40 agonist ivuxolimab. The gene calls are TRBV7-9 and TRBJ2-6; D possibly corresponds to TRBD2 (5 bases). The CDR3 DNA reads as TGTGCCAGCAGTCCCGTACAGCGGCAGCTAAACTCTGGGGCCAACGTCCTGACTTTC. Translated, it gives CASSPVQRQLNSGANVLTF.